One and the same sample provided the 32 T cell receptor beta chains below, sequenced in a study of PD-1 blockade in classical Hodgkin lymphoma (TCRdb year 2020). This sample's time point label indicates: cycle 4 day 1 (C4D1), after six to seven weeks of nivolumab. Every trial patient had relapsed following autologous stem cell transplantation, and prior brentuximab vedotin exposure was what differed among cohorts A, B and C. The method was the immunoSEQ multiplex PCR assay. This is the immuneACCESS table as TCRdb keeps it, with only in-frame sequences that have V and J called. A part of the clones is gone; compared with another copy, unresolved V genes explain less than half, and the rest is unexplained. The sample table shows roughly 96,000 clones, and about 93% are seen once. The ten largest clones take up roughly 1.9% of the sample. The sample in question was peripheral blood mononuclear cells (PBMCs), obtained before the fourth cycle of nivolumab. The source of these receptors is a human donor with classical Hodgkin lymphoma.

The chain uses TRBV28 and TRBJ2-7; the match to TRBD2 covers 10 bases. CDR3 length: 12 residues. V lost 10 bases to trimming and J lost 3 bases; unmatched junction nucleotides: 3. CDR1 is MDHEN and CDR2 is SYDVKM in the germline V gene. Here the CDR3 reads CATGLADYEQYF. The CDR3 DNA is TGTGCCACCGGACTAGCGGACTACGAGCAGTACTTC.

The gene calls are TRBV5-6 and TRBJ1-1; TRBD1 matches 9 bases. CDR3 length: 15 amino acids. J was trimmed by 5 bases and V by 3 bases; bases with no gene match: 8. Germline V CDR1 and CDR2: SGHDT, YYEEEE. CDR3 bases: TGTGCCAGCAGCTCCTTACAGGGGGCAATGACTGAAGCTTTCTTT. It translates to CASSSLQGAMTEAFF.

The V and J genes are TRBV28 and TRBJ1-5; 7 bases match TRBD1. V trimming: 5 bases; J trimming: 2 bases; junction bases outside the gene matches: 6. Per the germline V gene, CDR1 is MDHEN and CDR2 is SYDVKM. This CDR3 region has 15 residues. Written as DNA, the CDR3 is TGTGCCAGCAGTCCAATCGGGACAGGCAATCAGCCCCAGCATTTT. This translates into CASSPIGTGNQPQHF.

CDR3 nucleotide sequence: TGTGCCAGCAGCTTAGGAAGGGTACAAGAGACCCAGTACTTC. Encoded protein: CASSLGRVQETQYF. The gene calls are TRBV11-2 and TRBJ2-5, with D hard to call. V was cut by 1 base and J by 2 bases, with 8 bases left in between. CDR3 length: 14 residues. CDR1 SGHAT and CDR2 FQNNGV come from the germline V gene.

The V gene is TRBV15, the J gene TRBJ2-2, with D unclear. Trimming stripped 3 bases from V and 4 bases from J, with 12 bases between. CDR1 is LNHNV and CDR2 is YYDKDF in the germline V gene (reference sequence). The CDR3 has 15 amino acids. In DNA form, the CDR3 reads TGTGCCACCAGCAGTAGCCGAATAGTCACCGGGGAGCTGTTTTTT. Translated: CATSSSRIVTGELFF.

J is TRBJ2-3 and V is TRBV28; D call uncertain. V lost 5 bases and J lost 1, with 16 bases in between. CDR3 length: 16 amino acids. Per the germline V gene, CDR1 is MDHEN and CDR2 is SYDVKM. CDR3 nucleotides: TGTGCCAGCAGTCTCCTGTTCAGGAGCGGCACAGATACGCAGTATTTT. It encodes CASSLLFRSGTDTQYF.

V and J are TRBV2 and TRBJ2-7; 8 nucleotides align to TRBD2. The CDR3 length is 14 residues. Looked up from germline, CDR1 is SNHLY and CDR2 is FYNNEI. Trimming at V came to 6 bases and at J to 0 bases, leaving 4 bases not matched to a gene. The chain's CDR3 is CASSTSGSSYEQYF. CDR3 nucleotides: TGTGCCAGCAGCACAAGCGGGAGCTCCTACGAGCAGTACTTC.

This clone appeared a single time. The DNA for the CDR3 is TGTGCCAGTAGTCGGACAGACATATTAAACACCATATATTTT. Encoded protein: CASSRTDILNTIYF. The chain links TRBV19 to TRBJ1-3; D possibly corresponds to TRBD1 (6 bases). V was trimmed by 5 bases and J by 6 bases, leaving 14 bases between them. CDR3 size: 14 residues. CDR1 and CDR2 from the germline V gene are LNHDA and SQIVND (reference sequence).

The chain carries TRBV27 and TRBJ2-3; the D call may be TRBD1 or TRBD2 (6 bases each). Germline assignment: CDR1 MNHEY and CDR2 SMNVEV (reference sequence). The ends were cut back, 5 bases at V and 1 base at J, with 13 bases in the middle. The CDR3 sequence is 15 residues long. The CDR3 reads CASSPRDIRTDTQYF. The CDR3 DNA is TGTGCCAGCAGTCCGCGGGACATTCGCACAGATACGCAGTATTTT.

This chain links TRBV15 with TRBJ1-4, with no clear D. CDR1 is LNHNV and CDR2 is YYDKDF in the germline V gene (reference sequence). The CDR3 extends over 16 amino acids. The V end was cut by 0 bases, the J end by 7 bases, with 15 bases between. CDR3 amino acids: CATSRDMDQLGEKLFF. The CDR3 nucleotides are TGTGCCACCAGCAGAGATATGGACCAATTGGGTGAAAAACTGTTTTTT.

The chain recombines TRBV5-6 with TRBJ1-1; 8 bases match TRBD1. V shed 2 bases and J 2 bases; nucleotides not matched to a gene: 5. This CDR3 is 15 amino acids long. The V gene's germline CDR1 is SGHDT and CDR2 YYEEEE. This CDR3 reads CASSLGPGGNTEAFF. Here the CDR3 DNA reads TGTGCCAGCAGCTTAGGTCCAGGGGGCAACACTGAAGCTTTCTTT.

The chain recombines TRBV9 with TRBJ2-4; D gene ambiguous. The CDR3 is made up of 14 amino acids. V was trimmed by 1 base and J by 0 bases, leaving 5 bases between them. Per germline, CDR1 SGDLS and CDR2 YYNGEE. This CDR3 reads CASSVSGAKNIQYF. The CDR3 nucleotides read TGTGCCAGCAGCGTATCAGGAGCCAAAAACATTCAGTACTTC.

The J gene is TRBJ1-1, the V gene TRBV27, with TRBD1 matching over 8 bases. V gave up 7 bases and J gave up 5 bases; unmatched junction bases: 6. Germline V lookup: CDR1 MNHEY, CDR2 SMNVEV (reference sequence). The CDR3 sequence is 13 residues long. CDR3 DNA: TGTGCCAGCAACTTACAGGGGGGGACTGAAGCTTTCTTT. Amino acids: CASNLQGGTEAFF.

This clone was observed a handful of times. The chain joins TRBV7-9 to TRBJ1-2; 8 nucleotides agree with TRBD1. CDR1 and CDR2 from the germline V gene are SEHNR and FQNEAQ (reference sequence). The trim removed 5 bases at V and 10 bases at J, leaving 15 bases unmatched. This CDR3 is 15 amino acids long. CDR3 nucleotides: TGTGCCAGCAGCGTAACTCAGGGGGCTCCGATCGACTACACCTTC. It yields the protein CASSVTQGAPIDYTF. Full variable domain (rest looked up from reference TRBV7-9 and TRBJ1-2): DTGVSQNPRHKITKRGQNVTFRCDPISEHNRLYWYRQTLGQGPEFLTYFQNEAQLEKSRLLSDRFSAERPKGSFSTLEIQRTEQGDSAMYLCASSVTQGAPIDYTFGSGTRLTVV.

The chain links TRBV5-1 to TRBJ2-7; a possible D gene is TRBD1 (6 bases). Per germline, CDR1 SGHRS and CDR2 YFSETQ. The CDR3 sequence is 17 residues long. The V and J ends lost 1 base and 2 bases respectively, with 19 bases between them. CDR3 bases: TGCGCCAGCAGCTTGTACCGTGGACAGAGAGGGGCCTACGAGCAGTACTTC. Encoded protein: CASSLYRGQRGAYEQYF.

The chain uses TRBV5-1 and TRBJ2-7, with 8 bases lining up with TRBD1. After removal of 4 bases from V and 5 bases from J, the junction contained 23 bases not matched to a gene. The length of the CDR3 is 19 residues. Germline V CDR1 and CDR2: SGHRS, YFSETQ. The CDR3 DNA sequence: TGCGCCAGCAGCACCACTTCTGACAGGGGCCTAGACCCGTGGCACGAGCAGTACTTC. This gives the protein CASSTTSDRGLDPWHEQYF.

The chain links TRBV5-6 to TRBJ2-7; weak D call: TRBD2 (6 bases). Germline V lookup: CDR1 SGHDT, CDR2 YYEEEE. Trimming took 0 bases from V and 3 from J, leaving 10 bases between them. CDR3 length: 14 amino acids. CDR3 protein: CASSLGRGGYEQYF. The CDR3 coding sequence is TGTGCCAGCAGCTTGGGTAGGGGAGGCTACGAGCAGTACTTC.

This CDR3 is CAISESAGSFSNQPQHF. In DNA form, the CDR3 reads TGTGCCATCAGTGAGTCTGCAGGGTCTTTCAGCAATCAGCCCCAGCATTTT. The V gene is TRBV10-3, the J gene TRBJ1-5; TRBD1 is a possible D gene (5 bases). CDR1 is ENHRY, CDR2 SYGVKD, per germline. The CDR3 runs to 17 residues. Trimming took off 0 bases at V and 1 base at J, with 13 bases between the two ends.

The chain uses TRBV28 and TRBJ2-5; the D gene could be TRBD1 or TRBD2 (5 bases each). Trimming stripped 7 bases from V and 9 bases from J, with 18 bases between. This CDR3 contains 13 residues. The germline gives CDR1 MDHEN, CDR2 SYDVKM. The CDR3 is CASKPPGPIPQYF. As DNA, the CDR3 is TGTGCCAGCAAACCTCCGGGACCAATTCCCCAGTACTTC.

The chain joins TRBV10-2 to TRBJ2-7, with TRBD2 as a possible D gene (5 bases). This CDR3 contains 11 residues. Trimming removed 7 bases from V and 2 bases from J, with 6 bases in between. The V gene's germline CDR1 is WSHSY and CDR2 SAAADI. In DNA, the CDR3 is TGCGCCAGCACCGGGGCCTACGAGCAGTACTTC. Amino acid sequence: CASTGAYEQYF.

In its sample, this clone was seen a few times. The V call is TRBV30, the J call TRBJ1-1, with D perhaps matching TRBD1 (6 bases). The CDR3 runs 13 residues. V lost 2 bases to trimming and J lost 4 bases, with 11 bases between them. Per the germline V gene, CDR1 is GTSNPN and CDR2 is SVGIG (reference sequence). The CDR3 spells CAWSKGGGTEAFF. Here the CDR3 DNA reads TGTGCCTGGAGTAAAGGGGGGGGCACTGAAGCTTTCTTT.

The rearrangement uses TRBV27 and TRBJ2-2; D is possibly TRBD2 (6 bases). V lost 7 bases and J lost 4, with 25 bases in between. The germline gives CDR1 MNHEY, CDR2 SMNVEV (reference sequence). This CDR3 is 18 amino acids long. This chain's CDR3 is CASTLTAPERAATGELFF. The CDR3 nucleotides are TGTGCCAGCACCCTTACCGCCCCTGAGCGGGCCGCCACCGGGGAGCTGTTTTTT.

This sequence joins TRBV11-1 and TRBJ1-1; 7 bases are shared with TRBD1. Germline V gene sequence: CDR1 SGHAT, CDR2 FQDESV (reference sequence). The length of the CDR3 is 16 residues. The J segment lost 0 bases and the V segment lost 5 bases, leaving 9 bases of the junction unmatched. The CDR3 protein is CASSRRQGYMNTEAFF. The CDR3 DNA follows: TGTGCCAGCAGCCGGCGACAGGGATACATGAACACTGAAGCTTTCTTT.

This clone came up once. The chain recombines TRBV29-1 with TRBJ2-7; the D call may be TRBD1 or TRBD2 (5 bases each). This CDR3 region has 13 residues. V lost 1 base and J lost 6, with 13 bases in between. Looked up from germline, CDR1 is SQVTM and CDR2 is ANQGSEA. CDR3: CSVEGSGAGEQYF. The DNA of the CDR3 is TGCAGCGTTGAAGGGTCCGGGGCTGGCGAGCAGTACTTC.

The chain has TRBV6-1 and TRBJ2-3; 8 bases map to TRBD2. Unmatched junction bases numbered 5, after V lost 2 bases and J lost 4 bases. This CDR3 spans 15 amino acids. The germline CDR1 and CDR2 sequences are MNHNS and SASEGT. This chain's CDR3 is CASSELTGRADTQYF. Here the CDR3 DNA reads TGTGCCAGCAGTGAACTGACCGGGAGGGCAGATACGCAGTATTTT.

The chain is built from TRBV11-2 and TRBJ2-1; 10 bases are shared with TRBD2. The CDR3 is 13 residues long. Germline values: CDR1 SGHAT, CDR2 FQNNGV. The CDR3 DNA follows: TGTGGGAGCGGGAGGGTTTCCTTAAATGAGCAGTTCTTC. It is translated as CGSGRVSLNEQFF.

The chain uses TRBV6-5 and TRBJ2-3; the D gene is possibly TRBD1 (5 bases). V gave up 4 bases and J gave up 7 bases, with 12 bases separating them. CDR3 length equals 13 residues. Germline-derived CDR1 and CDR2 are MNHEY and SVGAGI. The CDR3: CASSSTSGYTQYF. The DNA for the CDR3 is TGTGCCAGCAGTTCCACCTCAGGGTATACGCAGTATTTT.

The chain recombines TRBV19 with TRBJ2-2; the match to TRBD2 covers 9 bases. Trimming removed 3 bases from V and 2 bases from J; junction bases left unmatched: 1. The V gene's germline CDR1 is LNHDA and CDR2 SQIVND (reference sequence). CDR3 length equals 15 residues. The CDR3 sequence: CASSILAGNTGELFF. The DNA of the CDR3 is TGTGCCAGTAGTATCCTAGCGGGAAACACCGGGGAGCTGTTTTTT.

The chain is built from TRBV7-2 and TRBJ2-1; possibly TRBD1 or TRBD2 for D (5 bases each). Per the germline V gene, CDR1 is SGHTA and CDR2 is FQGNSA. This CDR3 region has 15 residues. The V and J ends lost 5 bases and 6 bases respectively, with 17 bases between them. The CDR3 DNA sequence: TGTGCCAGCAGCCCGCGGACAAGGGGAGCCAATGAGCAGTTCTTC. Translated, it gives CASSPRTRGANEQFF.

This clone was detected a few times. The chain recombines TRBV13 with TRBJ2-5, with D possibly called TRBD1 or TRBD2 (5 bases each). Germline V lookup: CDR1 PRHDT, CDR2 FYEKMQ (reference sequence). V was cut by 4 bases and J by 5 bases, with 11 bases left in between. CDR3 size: 13 residues. The CDR3 region has the DNA TGTGCCAGCAGCTCGCCCTGGGGGGAGACCCAGTACTTC. Its protein is CASSSPWGETQYF.

J is TRBJ2-2 and V is TRBV5-1; D may match TRBD1 or TRBD2 (5 bases each). CDR1 and CDR2 (germline): SGHRS, YFSETQ. This CDR3 comprises 15 residues. Trimming cost V 0 bases and J 7 bases, with 13 bases left between them. CDR3 loop: CASSLVQGGGGELFF. The CDR3, as DNA: TGCGCCAGCAGCTTGGTCCAGGGCGGAGGCGGGGAGCTGTTTTTT.

The chain couples TRBV27 to TRBJ2-3; D possibly matches TRBD1 or TRBD2 (5 bases each). CDR3 size: 15 residues. Trimming pared 5 bases from V and 0 bases from J, leaving 12 bases between. In germline, CDR1 is MNHEY, CDR2 SMNVEV (reference sequence). The DNA of the CDR3 is TGTGCCAGCAGTCCAGGGACCCTAAGCACAGATACGCAGTATTTT. Translated, it gives CASSPGTLSTDTQYF.